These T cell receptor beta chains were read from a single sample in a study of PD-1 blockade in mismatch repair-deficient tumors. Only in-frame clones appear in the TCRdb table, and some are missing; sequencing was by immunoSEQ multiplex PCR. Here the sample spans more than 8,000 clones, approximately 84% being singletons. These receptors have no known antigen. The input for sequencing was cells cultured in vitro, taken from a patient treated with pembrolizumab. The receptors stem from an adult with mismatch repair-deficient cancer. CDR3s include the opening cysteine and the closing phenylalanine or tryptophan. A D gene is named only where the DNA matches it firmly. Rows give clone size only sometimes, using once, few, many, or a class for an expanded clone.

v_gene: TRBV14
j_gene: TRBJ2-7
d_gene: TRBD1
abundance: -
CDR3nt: TGTGCCAGCAGCCGGCCCCCCTGGGGACAGGCCACCCACGGCCGGGTTAGCGAGCAGTACTTC
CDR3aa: CASSRPPWGQATHGRVSEQYF

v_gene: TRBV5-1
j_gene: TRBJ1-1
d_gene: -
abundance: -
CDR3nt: TGCGCCAGCAGCAAGACAGAGTACACTGAAGCTTTCTTT
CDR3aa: CASSKTEYTEAFF

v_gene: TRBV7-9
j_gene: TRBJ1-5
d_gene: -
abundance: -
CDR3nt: TGTGCCAGCAGCTCGGATGTGTCAGGAGGTCAGCCCCAGCATTTT
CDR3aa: CASSSDVSGGQPQHF

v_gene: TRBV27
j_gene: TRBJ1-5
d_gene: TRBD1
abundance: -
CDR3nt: TGTGCCAGCAGTGTCAGGGGGGGCAATCAGCCCCAGCATTTT
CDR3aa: CASSVRGGNQPQHF

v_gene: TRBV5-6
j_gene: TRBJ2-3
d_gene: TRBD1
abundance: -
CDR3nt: TGTGCCAGCAGCGCACAAACCGGGACAGGGGGGAGGACGCAGTATTTT
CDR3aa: CASSAQTGTGGRTQYF

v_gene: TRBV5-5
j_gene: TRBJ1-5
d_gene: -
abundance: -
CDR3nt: TGTGCCAGCAGCTTGCAATCGGACAATCGGCCCCAGCATTTT
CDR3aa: CASSLQSDNRPQHF

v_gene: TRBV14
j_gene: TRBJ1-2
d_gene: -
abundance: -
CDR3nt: TGTGCCAGCAGTCCCGGACAGAATCTCTATGGCTACACCTTC
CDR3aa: CASSPGQNLYGYTF

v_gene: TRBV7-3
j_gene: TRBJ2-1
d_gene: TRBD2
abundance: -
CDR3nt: TGTGCCAGCAGCGAACCGGGACTAGCGGGAGGCAATGAGCAGTTCTTC
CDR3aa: CASSEPGLAGGNEQFF

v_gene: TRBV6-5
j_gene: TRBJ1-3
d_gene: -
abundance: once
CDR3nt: TGTGCCAGCAGATTCCGCGGGGGCTCTGGAAACACCATATATTTT
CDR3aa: CASRFRGGSGNTIYF

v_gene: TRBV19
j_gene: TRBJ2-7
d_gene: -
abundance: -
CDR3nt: TGTGCCAGTAGTAGGTTAGCGGATTACTACGAGCAGTACTTC
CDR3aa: CASSRLADYYEQYF

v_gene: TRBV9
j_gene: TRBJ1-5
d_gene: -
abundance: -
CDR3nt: TGTGCCAGCAGCGTAGCAGGGGAGGCTCAGCCCCAGCATTTT
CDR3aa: CASSVAGEAQPQHF

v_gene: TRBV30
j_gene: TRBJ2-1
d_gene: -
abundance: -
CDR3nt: TGTGCCTGGAGAGGTTTGAGCTCCTACAATGAGCAGTTCTTC
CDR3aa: CAWRGLSSYNEQFF

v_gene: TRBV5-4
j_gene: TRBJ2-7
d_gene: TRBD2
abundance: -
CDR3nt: TGTGCCAGCAGCTCCGCCGGGACTAGCGGGAGAGGGCAGTACTTC
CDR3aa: CASSSAGTSGRGQYF

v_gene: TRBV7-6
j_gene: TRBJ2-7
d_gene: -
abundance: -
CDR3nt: TGTGCCAGCAGCTATAGCTCCTACGAGCAGTACTTC
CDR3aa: CASSYSSYEQYF

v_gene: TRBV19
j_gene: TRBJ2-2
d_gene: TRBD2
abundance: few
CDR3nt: TGTGCCAGTAGTTTCGGGACTAGCTACTCTACGAGCATCGGGGAGCTGTTTTTT
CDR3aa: CASSFGTSYSTSIGELFF

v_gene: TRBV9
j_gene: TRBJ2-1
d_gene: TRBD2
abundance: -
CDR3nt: TGTGCCAGCAGCGTAGGTAGCGGGAGCCCCCCCAATGAGCAGTTCTTC
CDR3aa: CASSVGSGSPPNEQFF

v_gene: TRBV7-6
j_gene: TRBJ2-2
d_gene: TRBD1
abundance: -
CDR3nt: TGTGCCAGCAGCTCAACAGGGGGAGCGTCCGGGGAGCTGTTTTTT
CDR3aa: CASSSTGGASGELFF

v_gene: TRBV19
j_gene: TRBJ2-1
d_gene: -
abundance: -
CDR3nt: TGTGCCAGCCTCGCTGGGGTCCTGGGGGATGAGCAGTTCTTC
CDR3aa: CASLAGVLGDEQFF

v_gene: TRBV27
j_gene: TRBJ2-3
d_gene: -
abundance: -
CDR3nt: TGTGCCAGCTCGGACGGCACAGATACGCAGTATTTT
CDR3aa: CASSDGTDTQYF

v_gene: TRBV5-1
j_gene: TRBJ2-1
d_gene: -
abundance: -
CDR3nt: TGCGCCAGCAGCTTGGAGGCCGGCGGAGTGGGGAATGAGCAGTTCTTC
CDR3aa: CASSLEAGGVGNEQFF

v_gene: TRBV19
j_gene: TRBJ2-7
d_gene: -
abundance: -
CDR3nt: TGTGCCACCGCTGTAGGGGTAGCGCGGTACTTC
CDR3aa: CATAVGVARYF

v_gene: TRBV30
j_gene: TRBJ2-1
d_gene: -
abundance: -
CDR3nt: TGTGCCCGTGGGGGGACGAGGGCTGAGCAGTTCTTC
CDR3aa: CARGGTRAEQFF

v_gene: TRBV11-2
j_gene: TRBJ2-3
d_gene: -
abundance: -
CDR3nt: TGTGCCAGCAGCTCACCCGGCACTAGTTCAGATACGCAGTATTTT
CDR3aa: CASSSPGTSSDTQYF

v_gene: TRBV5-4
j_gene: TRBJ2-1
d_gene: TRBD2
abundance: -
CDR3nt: TGTGCCAGCAGCCCCGACGGAGCGGGAGATCGAAATGAGCAGTTCTTC
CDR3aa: CASSPDGAGDRNEQFF

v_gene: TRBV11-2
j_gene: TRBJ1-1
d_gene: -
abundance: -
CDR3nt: TGTGCCAGCAGCTTAGTTTCCCCCACTGAAGCTTTCTTT
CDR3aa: CASSLVSPTEAFF

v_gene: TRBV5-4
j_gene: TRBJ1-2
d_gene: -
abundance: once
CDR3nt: TGTGCCAGCAGCTCCCCCGAGGGGCTATCGACTAGCGGCTACACCTTC
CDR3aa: CASSSPEGLSTSGYTF

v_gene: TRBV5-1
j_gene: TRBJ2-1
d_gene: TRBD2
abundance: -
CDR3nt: TGCGCCAGCAGCTTAGCTAGCGGGAATTCCTACAATGAGCAGTTCTTC
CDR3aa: CASSLASGNSYNEQFF